This record concerns one T cell receptor (beta chain) sequence. Generated by immunoSEQ multiplex PCR, the TCRdb table keeps only in-frame clones and is missing some. The sample lists tens of thousands of clones, around 84% seen once, with 0.6% to 0.8% in the top ten. This sample was taken from a study of T cell changes during pregnancy in multiple sclerosis. Germline loops: CDR1 SGHTA, CDR2 FQGNSA. This CDR3 has 18 residues. The trim removed 3 bases at V and 4 bases at J, leaving 17 bases unmatched. This clonotype was obtained from a female donor with multiple sclerosis, enrolled in a pregnancy study. V gene TRBV7-2 combines with J gene TRBJ1-1, with TRBD1 matching over 7 bases. The specimen comprised CD4+ T cells from peripheral blood mononuclear cells, sampled before pregnancy. CDR3 DNA: TGTGCCAGCAGCTTTAACCGGGACAGAACTGTGGTGAGCACTGAAGCTTTCTTT. It codes for CASSFNRDRTVVSTEAFF.